This T cell receptor (beta chain) was documented in a study of CD8+CD57+ T cells in acquired aplastic anemia. On the study more broadly: Mean yield of DNA from sorted CD4+ and CD8+ cells was roughly 3.4 ug. CD4+ cell libraries from healthy donors averaged approximately 10 million reads. General study findings and limits: Patients had around 28 CD8+ CDR3 sequences in common with controls (the shared set).

Profiles of TCR beta VDJ and CDR3 were generated from a genomic DNA template. TCRdb recomputed calls from the reads with MiXCR, one row per CDR3 protein. The sample carries 200,000 to 250,000 distinct CDR3 sequences, approximately 35% recorded once. In this sample, this clonotype turned up once. Its antigen is still unknown. Germline CDR1 SGHRS, CDR2 YFSETQ. V lost 0 bases and J lost 3, with 9 bases in between. This CDR3 has 15 amino acids. The gene calls are TRBV5-1 and TRBJ2-2; D possibly corresponds to TRBD1 (5 bases). Sequencing was carried out using sorted CD4+, CD8+, or CD8+CD57+ T cells (not recorded which) from PBMCs. The TCR was taken from a human donor in good health, serving as a control. The CDR3 DNA is TGCGCCAGCAGCTTGGCCGGCAGGGACACCGGGGAGCTGTTTTTT. It codes for CASSLAGRDTGELFF.